This T cell receptor (beta chain) came from a study of spatial heterogeneity in lung cancer. General study results and limits: Detection of ubiquitous tumor TCRs in blood was higher at resection than follow-up.

Carried by each TCR cDNA molecule was a unique molecular identifier. TCRdb re-analysed the 5' RACE reads in MiXCR, keeping a single row per CDR3 protein. The sample carries tens of thousands of distinct CDR3 sequences, over 9.5% recorded once. CDR3 length equals 14 residues. Germline CDR1 SGHVS, CDR2 FQNEAQ. V lost 5 bases and J lost 7, with 17 bases in between. This clonotype was observed at least ten times. What it binds is not known. Regarding time point: sample taken at primary tumor resection. Samples were obtained from about 72 donors, all untreated early-stage non-small cell lung cancer patients.

The chain uses TRBV7-8 and TRBJ1-2; D gene ambiguous. The sample in question was PBMCs, obtained at surgery. The source is a male donor with early-stage non-small cell lung cancer. CDR3 sequence (DNA): TGTGCCAGCAGCCTGCAAACACGAATGGGTGGCTACACCTTC. It encodes CASSLQTRMGGYTF. The whole variable domain, remainder taken from reference TRBV7-8 and TRBJ1-2, is GAGVSQSPRYKVAKRGQDVALRCDPISGHVSLFWYQQALGQGPEFLTYFQNEAQLDKSGLPSDRFFAERPEGSVSTLKIQRTQQEDSAVYLCASSLQTRMGGYTFGSGTRLTVV.